The 13 T cell receptor beta chains given below trace back to one sample, sequenced in a study of T cell repertoires in cytomegalovirus infection. TCRdb re-called the reads with MiXCR, one entry per CDR3 protein. Here the sample spans about 260,000 distinct CDR3 sequences, roughly 13% being singletons. What was sequenced was PBMCs. These receptors all come from a human donor in good health (CMV status not recorded). Some clones in this sample may be carry-over from other donors' samples.

In its sample, this clonotype was seen many times. V usage is TRBV7-2 and J usage is TRBJ2-3, with D hard to call. Germline V CDR1 and CDR2: SGHTA, FQGNSA. Trimming removed 2 bases from V and 1 base from J, with 10 bases in between. CDR3 length equals 15 residues. Here the CDR3 reads CASSLKRVGTDTQYF. The CDR3 DNA sequence: TGTGCCAGCAGCTTAAAACGGGTGGGCACAGATACGCAGTATTTT. Looking up the rest from reference TRBV7-2 and TRBJ2-3 gives the full variable domain: GAGVSQSPSNKVTEKGKDVELRCDPISGHTALYWYRQSLGQGLEFLIYFQGNSAPDKSGLPSDRFSAERTGGSVSTLTIQRTQQEDSAVYLCASSLKRVGTDTQYFGPGTRLTVL.

This clonotype has only a few counts. A much larger clone differs by one base, so this may be a read error. The chain links TRBV5-6 to TRBJ2-7; D not resolved. Germline-derived CDR1 and CDR2 are SGHDT and YYEEEE. V was pared by 4 bases and J by 3 bases, with 8 bases between. CDR3 size: 12 residues. The CDR3 DNA follows: TGTGCCAGCAGCCCGGGCTTCTACGAGCAGTACTTC. It codes for CASSPGFYEQYF.

This clonotype came up many times. This CDR3 is CASSQEGGTDTQYF. The CDR3 bases are TGCGCCAGCAGCCAAGAAGGCGGCACAGATACGCAGTATTTT. This chain links TRBV4-1 with TRBJ2-3; D is undetermined. The ends were cut back, 0 bases at V and 1 base at J, with 5 bases in the middle. Germline V gives CDR1 MGHRA, CDR2 YSYEKL. The CDR3 length is 14 residues.

The chain is built from TRBV2 and TRBJ2-2; D unclear. With 5 bases removed from V and 1 base from J, the gap between germline ends came to 11 bases. Germline lookup yields CDR1 SNHLY and CDR2 FYNNEI. This CDR3 has 15 residues. This CDR3 is CASSPGSLNTGELFF. The CDR3 coding sequence is TGTGCCAGCAGTCCTGGCTCACTGAACACCGGGGAGCTGTTTTTT.

This clonotype has only a few counts. In nucleotides, the CDR3 is TGTGCCAGCAGTTTTCTCGTTCAGCCCCAGCATTTT. Translation gives CASSFLVQPQHF. J is TRBJ1-5 and V is TRBV28; D is unclear. V was pared by 3 bases and J by 6 bases, with 6 bases between. There are 12 residues in the CDR3. CDR1 and CDR2 from the germline V gene are MDHEN and SYDVKM.

Ten or more counts support this clonotype. The chain links TRBV12-3 or TRBV12-4 to TRBJ1-2, with 9 bases lining up with TRBD1. V shed 5 bases and J 1 base; nucleotides not matched to a gene: 8. This CDR3 is 16 amino acids long. The CDR3 nucleotides are TGTGCCAGCAGTCCGCGGACAGGGGAAGATAACTATGGCTACACCTTC. It specifies CASSPRTGEDNYGYTF.

V and J are TRBV6-5 and TRBJ1-3; D is unresolved. CDR1 and CDR2 from the germline V gene are MNHEY and SVGAGI. Trimming stripped 2 bases from V and 1 base from J, with 6 bases between. The CDR3 is 14 residues long. For the CDR3, the DNA is TGTGCCAGCAGTTACGCGCAATCTGGAAACACCATATATTTT. Translation gives CASSYAQSGNTIYF.

This clonotype showed up many times. The chain has TRBV19 and TRBJ2-2; D call uncertain. In germline, CDR1 is LNHDA, CDR2 SQIVND (reference sequence). The CDR3 covers 15 residues. The V end lost 3 bases, the J end lost 10 bases, and 18 bases lay between the germline ends. The CDR3 DNA reads as TGTGCCAGTAGTATTTCCGGGTCTAAGGGCGCGGAGCTGTTTTTT. Its translation: CASSISGSKGAELFF.

This clonotype was seen a handful of times. The chain has TRBV5-4 and TRBJ2-3; 9 bases fit TRBD1. The CDR3 length is 16 residues. V trimming: 1 base; J trimming: 2 bases; junction bases outside the gene matches: 5. CDR1 is SGHNT, CDR2 YYREEE, per germline (reference sequence). CDR3 in amino acids: CASSLTGGKDTDTQYF. The DNA for the CDR3 is TGTGCCAGCAGCTTGACAGGGGGCAAGGACACAGATACGCAGTATTTT.

This clonotype came up a few times. The chain is built from TRBV6-2 or TRBV6-3 and TRBJ1-2; D remains ambiguous. Germline V gives CDR1 MNHEY, CDR2 SVGEGT. The CDR3 runs 14 residues. With 0 bases removed from V and 0 bases from J, the gap between germline ends came to 5 bases. The CDR3 coding sequence is TGTGCCAGCAGTTACTCGAGGACTAACTATGGCTACACCTTC. Its protein product is CASSYSRTNYGYTF.

This clonotype appeared many times. The chain recombines TRBV7-2 with TRBJ2-5; 9 positions agree with TRBD2. Germline loops: CDR1 SGHTA, CDR2 FQGNSA. The CDR3 spans 17 residues. V shed 7 bases, J shed 4 bases, and the junction held 16 bases outside the gene matches. CDR3 nucleotide sequence: TGTGCCAGCAACCTACCCGTTGGTCTAGCGGGATTAGAGACCCAGTACTTC. It yields the protein CASNLPVGLAGLETQYF.

This clonotype has just a few counts. The chain combines TRBV19 with TRBJ1-2, with TRBD1 as a possible D gene (5 bases). V was pared by 5 bases and J by 6 bases, with 22 bases between. Germline CDR1 reads LNHDA; CDR2 reads SQIVND (reference sequence). The CDR3 has 16 amino acids. As DNA, the CDR3 is TGTGCCAGTAGTCCCGGCGCTGGGGGGAGACCACATGGCTACACCTTC. Translation gives CASSPGAGGRPHGYTF.

Notes on this clonotype: Relative to the germline gene, one junction end is altered; a read error may explain this. The chain joins TRBV13 to TRBJ1-1; possible D gene TRBD1, 5 bases. The length of the CDR3 is 14 residues. Germline CDR1 is PRHDT and CDR2 is FYEKMQ (reference sequence). The CDR3 DNA is TGTGCCAGCGGCGCGCGATCCGGGGCTCCCGAAGCTTTGTTT. Its translation: CASGARSGAPEALF.